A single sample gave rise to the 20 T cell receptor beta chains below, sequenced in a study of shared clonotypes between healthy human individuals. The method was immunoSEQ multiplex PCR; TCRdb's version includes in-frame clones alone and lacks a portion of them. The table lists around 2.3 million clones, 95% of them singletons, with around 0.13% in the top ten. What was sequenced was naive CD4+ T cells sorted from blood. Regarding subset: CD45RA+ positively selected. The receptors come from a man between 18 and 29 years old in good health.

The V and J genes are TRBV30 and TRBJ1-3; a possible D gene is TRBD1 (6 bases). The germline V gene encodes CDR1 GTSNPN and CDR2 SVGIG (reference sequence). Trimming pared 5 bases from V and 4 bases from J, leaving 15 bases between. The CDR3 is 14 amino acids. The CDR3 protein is CAWATGGRGNTIYF. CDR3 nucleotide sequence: TGTGCCTGGGCGACCGGGGGGCGAGGAAACACCATATATTTT.

The CDR3 here is CATSRDIGTQYF. CDR3 DNA: TGTGCCACCAGCCGGGACATAGGTACGCAGTATTTT. The gene calls are TRBV15 and TRBJ2-3, with TRBD1 as a possible D gene (6 bases). The CDR3 runs to 12 residues. V lost 5 bases, J lost 8 bases, and 11 bases lay in between. Germline V CDR1 and CDR2: LNHNV, YYDKDF (reference sequence).

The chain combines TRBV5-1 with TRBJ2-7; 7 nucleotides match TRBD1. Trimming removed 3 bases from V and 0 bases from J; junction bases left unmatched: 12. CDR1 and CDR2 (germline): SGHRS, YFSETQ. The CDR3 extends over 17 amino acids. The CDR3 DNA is TGCGCCAGCAGCTCGACCCCCCCGGGACAGCGCTCCTACGAGCAGTACTTC. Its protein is CASSSTPPGQRSYEQYF. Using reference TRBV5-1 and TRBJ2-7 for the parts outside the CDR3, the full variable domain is KAGVTQTPRYLIKTRGQQVTLSCSPISGHRSVSWYQQTPGQGLQFLFEYFSETQRNKGNFPGRFSGRQFSNSRSEMNVSTLELGDSALYLCASSSTPPGQRSYEQYFGPGTRLTVT.

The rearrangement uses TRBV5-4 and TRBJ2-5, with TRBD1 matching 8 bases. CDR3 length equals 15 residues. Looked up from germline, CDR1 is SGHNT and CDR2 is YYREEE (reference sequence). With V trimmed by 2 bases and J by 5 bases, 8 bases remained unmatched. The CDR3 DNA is TGTGCCAGCAGCTTATCATCAGGGGGCGTGGAGACCCAGTACTTC. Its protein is CASSLSSGGVETQYF.

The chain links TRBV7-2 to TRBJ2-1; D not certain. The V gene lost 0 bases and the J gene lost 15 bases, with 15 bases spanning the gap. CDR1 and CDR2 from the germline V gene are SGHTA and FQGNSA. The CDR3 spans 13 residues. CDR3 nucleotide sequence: TGTGCCAGCAGCTTAGCGTGGCCCGATAGTAGGTTCTTC. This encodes CASSLAWPDSRFF.

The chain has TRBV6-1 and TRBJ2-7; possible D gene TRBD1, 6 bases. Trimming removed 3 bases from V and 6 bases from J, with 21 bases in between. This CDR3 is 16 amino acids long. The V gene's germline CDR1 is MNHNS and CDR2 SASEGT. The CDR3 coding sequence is TGTGCCAGCAGTGAGTTGAGTGTGGCAGGGGCCGGCGAGCAGTACTTC. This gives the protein CASSELSVAGAGEQYF.

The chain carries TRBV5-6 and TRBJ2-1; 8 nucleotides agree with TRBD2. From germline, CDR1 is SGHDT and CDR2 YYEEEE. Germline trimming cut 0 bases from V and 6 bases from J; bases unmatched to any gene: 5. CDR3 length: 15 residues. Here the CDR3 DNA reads TGTGCCAGCAGCTTGGGGCTAGCGGGTCCCAATGAGCAGTTCTTC. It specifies CASSLGLAGPNEQFF.

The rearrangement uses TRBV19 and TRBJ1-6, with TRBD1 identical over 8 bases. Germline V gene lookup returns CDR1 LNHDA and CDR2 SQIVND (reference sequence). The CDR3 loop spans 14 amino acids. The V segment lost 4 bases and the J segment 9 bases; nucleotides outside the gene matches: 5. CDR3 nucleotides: TGTGCCAGTAGTACCGGACAGGGAATTTCACCCCTCCACTTT. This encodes CASSTGQGISPLHF.

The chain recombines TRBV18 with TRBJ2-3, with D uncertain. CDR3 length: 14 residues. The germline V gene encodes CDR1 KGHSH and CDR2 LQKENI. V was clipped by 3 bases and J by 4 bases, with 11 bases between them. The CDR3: CASSPLPFADTQYF. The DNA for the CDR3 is TGTGCCAGCTCACCCCTTCCGTTCGCAGATACGCAGTATTTT.

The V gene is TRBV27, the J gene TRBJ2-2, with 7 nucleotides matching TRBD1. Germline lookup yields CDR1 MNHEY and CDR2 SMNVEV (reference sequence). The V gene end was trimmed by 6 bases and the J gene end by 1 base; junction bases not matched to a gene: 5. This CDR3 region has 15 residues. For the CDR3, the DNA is TGTGCCAGCAGACCGGGACAGATGAACACCGGGGAGCTGTTTTTT. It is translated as CASRPGQMNTGELFF.

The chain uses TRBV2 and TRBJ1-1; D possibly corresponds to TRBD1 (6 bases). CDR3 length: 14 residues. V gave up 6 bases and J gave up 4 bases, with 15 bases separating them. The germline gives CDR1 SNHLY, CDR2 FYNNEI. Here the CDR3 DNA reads TGTGCCAGCAGGTTCAGGGGTTTGGGCACTGAAGCTTTCTTT. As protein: CASRFRGLGTEAFF.

The chain's CDR3 is CASRFGQTYGYTF. CDR3 nucleotide sequence: TGTGCCAGCAGATTTGGACAGACCTATGGCTACACCTTC. The chain couples TRBV27 to TRBJ1-2; the D gene is possibly TRBD1 (6 bases). With 6 bases removed from V and 4 bases from J, the gap between germline ends came to 12 bases. Germline CDR1 MNHEY, CDR2 SMNVEV (reference sequence). The CDR3 covers 13 residues.

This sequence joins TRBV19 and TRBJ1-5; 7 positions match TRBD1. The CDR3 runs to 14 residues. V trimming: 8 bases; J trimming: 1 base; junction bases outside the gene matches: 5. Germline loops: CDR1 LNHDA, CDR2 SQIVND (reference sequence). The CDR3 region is CASSQGMSNQPQHF. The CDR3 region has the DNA TGTGCCAGTTCACAGGGGATGAGCAATCAGCCCCAGCATTTT.

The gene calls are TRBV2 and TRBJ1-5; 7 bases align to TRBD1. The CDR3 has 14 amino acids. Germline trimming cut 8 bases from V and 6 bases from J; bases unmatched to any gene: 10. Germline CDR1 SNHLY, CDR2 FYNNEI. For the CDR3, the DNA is TGTGCCAGCGGTCGACAGGGAGTCGGTCAGCCCCAGCATTTT. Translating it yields CASGRQGVGQPQHF.

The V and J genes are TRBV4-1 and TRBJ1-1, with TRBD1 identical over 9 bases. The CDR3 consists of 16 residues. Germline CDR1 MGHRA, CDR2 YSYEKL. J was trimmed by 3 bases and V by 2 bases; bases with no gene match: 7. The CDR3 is CASSQRVTGGDTEAFF. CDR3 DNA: TGCGCCAGCAGCCAAAGAGTGACAGGGGGGGACACTGAAGCTTTCTTT.

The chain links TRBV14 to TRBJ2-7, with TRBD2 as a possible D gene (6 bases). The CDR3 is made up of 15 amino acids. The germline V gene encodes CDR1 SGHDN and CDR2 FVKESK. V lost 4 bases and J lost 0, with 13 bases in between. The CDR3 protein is CASSPLAGSSYEQYF. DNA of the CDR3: TGTGCCAGCAGCCCTCTGGCGGGGAGCTCCTACGAGCAGTACTTC.

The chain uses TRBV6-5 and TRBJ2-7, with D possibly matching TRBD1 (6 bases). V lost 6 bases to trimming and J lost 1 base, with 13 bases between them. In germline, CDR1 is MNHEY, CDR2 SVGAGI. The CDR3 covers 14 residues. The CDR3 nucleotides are TGTGCCAGCAGGTCCGACAGGCGATCCTACGAGCAGTACTTC. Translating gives CASRSDRRSYEQYF.

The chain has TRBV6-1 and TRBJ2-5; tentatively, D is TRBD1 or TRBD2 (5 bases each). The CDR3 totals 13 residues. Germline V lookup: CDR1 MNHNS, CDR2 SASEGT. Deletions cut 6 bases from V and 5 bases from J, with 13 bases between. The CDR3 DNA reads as TGTGCCAGCAGACGAGGGGCGCGGGAGACCCAGTACTTC. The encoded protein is CASRRGARETQYF.

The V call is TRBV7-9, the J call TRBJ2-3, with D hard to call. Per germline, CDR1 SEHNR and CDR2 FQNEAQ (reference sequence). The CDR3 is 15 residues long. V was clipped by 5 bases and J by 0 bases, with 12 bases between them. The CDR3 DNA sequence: TGTGCCAGCAGCCCCTCGGTGGGCAGCACAGATACGCAGTATTTT. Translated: CASSPSVGSTDTQYF.

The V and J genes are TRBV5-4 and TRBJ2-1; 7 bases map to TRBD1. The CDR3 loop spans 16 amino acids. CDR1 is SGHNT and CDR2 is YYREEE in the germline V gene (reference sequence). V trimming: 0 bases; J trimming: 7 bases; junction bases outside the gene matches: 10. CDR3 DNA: TGTGCCAGCAGCTTGGGCAGGGGGAGACCTCAGAATGAGCAGTTCTTC. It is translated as CASSLGRGRPQNEQFF.